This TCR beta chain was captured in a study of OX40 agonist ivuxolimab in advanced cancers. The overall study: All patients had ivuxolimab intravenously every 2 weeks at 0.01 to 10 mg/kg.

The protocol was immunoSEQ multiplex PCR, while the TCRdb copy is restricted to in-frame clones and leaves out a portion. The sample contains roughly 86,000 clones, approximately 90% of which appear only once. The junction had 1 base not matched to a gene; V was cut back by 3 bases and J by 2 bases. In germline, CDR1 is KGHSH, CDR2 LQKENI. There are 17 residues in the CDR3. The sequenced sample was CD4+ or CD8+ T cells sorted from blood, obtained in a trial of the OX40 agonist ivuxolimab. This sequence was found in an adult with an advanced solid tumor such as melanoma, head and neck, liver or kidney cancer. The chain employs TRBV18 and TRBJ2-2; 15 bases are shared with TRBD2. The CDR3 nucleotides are TGTGCCAGCTCACCGGGACTAGCGGGAGGAAACACCGGGGAGCTGTTTTTT. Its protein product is CASSPGLAGGNTGELFF.